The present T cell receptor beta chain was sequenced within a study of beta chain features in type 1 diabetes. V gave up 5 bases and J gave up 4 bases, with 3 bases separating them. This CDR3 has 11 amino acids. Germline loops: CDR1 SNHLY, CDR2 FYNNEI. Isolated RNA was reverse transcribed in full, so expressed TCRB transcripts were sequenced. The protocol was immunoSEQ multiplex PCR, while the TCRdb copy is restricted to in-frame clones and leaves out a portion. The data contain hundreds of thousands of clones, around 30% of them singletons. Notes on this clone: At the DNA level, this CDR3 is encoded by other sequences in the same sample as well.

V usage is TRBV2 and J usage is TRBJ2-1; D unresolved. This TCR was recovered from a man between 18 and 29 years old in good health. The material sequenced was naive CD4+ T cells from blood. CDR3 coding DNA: TGTGCCAGCAGTTCGTACAATGAGCAGTTCTTC. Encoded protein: CASSSYNEQFF.